Below, 11 T cell receptor beta chains from the same sample are listed, as sequenced in a study of T cell repertoires in cytomegalovirus infection. From the reads, TCRdb called clonotypes with MiXCR, one entry per CDR3 protein. The table lists about 530,000 distinct CDR3 sequences, more than 20% of them singletons. Source material: PBMCs. These receptors were collected from a human donor in good health (CMV status not recorded). Some clones in this sample may be carry-over from other donors' samples.

Points on this clonotype: This may be a read error, as it is one base from a much larger clone. This chain joins TRBV28 and TRBJ2-2; TRBD2 matches at 7 bases. The CDR3 is 16 residues long. Germline CDR1 reads MDHEN; CDR2 reads SYDVKM. The ends lost 10 bases at V and 5 bases at J; junction bases unmatched: 16. The DNA of the CDR3 is TGTGCCAACAGCCCCGTGAGGCTAGCGGAGACCGGGGAGCTGTTTTTT. Its protein product is CANSPVRLAETGELFF. The variable domain in full, with the rest retrieved from reference TRBV28 and TRBJ2-2, is DVKVTQSSRYLVKRTGEKVFLECVQDMDHENMFWYRQDPGLGLRLIYFSYDVKMKEKGDIPEGYSVSREKKERFSLILESASTNQTSMYLCANSPVRLAETGELFFGEGSRLTVL.

The chain couples TRBV19 to TRBJ2-1; 7 nucleotides line up with TRBD2. Unmatched junction bases numbered 13, after V lost 4 bases and J lost 10 bases. CDR1 LNHDA and CDR2 SQIVND come from the germline V gene (reference sequence). CDR3 length: 15 amino acids. DNA for the CDR3: TGTGCCAGTAGTACCCGCGGGAGATGGGGAACGGAGCAGTTCTTC. Its translation: CASSTRGRWGTEQFF.

This chain joins TRBV6-6 and TRBJ1-2; D is unresolved. This CDR3 has 14 amino acids. The V gene's germline CDR1 is MNHNY and CDR2 SVGAGI (reference sequence). V lost 2 bases and J lost 4, with 11 bases in between. For the CDR3, the DNA is TGTGCCAGCAGTTACAGGGAGTTATCCTATGGCTACACCTTC. Protein sequence: CASSYRELSYGYTF.

Only a few counts were recorded for this clonotype. The CDR3 DNA is TGTGCCAGCAGTTTAGTCGGCGACTTCCAAACGGGTAACACCATATATTTT. This sequence encodes CASSLVGDFQTGNTIYF. The chain combines TRBV12-3 or TRBV12-4 with TRBJ1-3; the D is unclear. The V end was cut by 1 base, the J end by 7 bases, with 20 bases between. This CDR3 is 17 amino acids long.

This clonotype was seen a few times. The chain has TRBV7-6 and TRBJ2-3; D is uncertain. Germline CDR1 is SGHVS and CDR2 is FNYEAQ. CDR3 size: 14 residues. Trimming removed 2 bases at V and 6 bases at J, with 12 bases between. Written as DNA, the CDR3 is TGTGCCAGCAGCTTAAGTGACGGGCATGATACGCAGTATTTT. It yields the protein CASSLSDGHDTQYF.

The chain recombines TRBV7-2 with TRBJ2-1; 8 bases match TRBD2. V was clipped by 5 bases and J by 7 bases; unmatched bases: 13. Germline V CDR1 and CDR2: SGHTA, FQGNSA. The CDR3 is made up of 16 amino acids. CDR3 in DNA: TGTGCCAGCAGCATACGGCCCGGAGCGGGGGTAAATGAGCAGTTCTTC. Translating it yields CASSIRPGAGVNEQFF.

The chain's CDR3 is CASSLFGSSYEQYV. CDR3 DNA: TGTGCCAGCAGTTTATTTGGCTCTTCCTACGAGCAGTACGTC. The V and J genes are TRBV12-3 or TRBV12-4 and TRBJ2-7; D is undetermined. CDR3 length: 14 amino acids. Trimming shortened V by 2 bases and J by 1 base, and 9 bases separated the two germline ends.

The chain links TRBV6-2 or TRBV6-3 to TRBJ2-1; 12 bases line up with TRBD2. The CDR3 runs to 15 residues. The ends lost 6 bases at V and 4 bases at J; junction bases unmatched: 4. The germline V gene encodes CDR1 MNHEY and CDR2 SVGEGT. The CDR3 DNA is TGTGCCAGCAGACACGGACTAGCGGGGTACAATGAGCAGTTCTTC. Its translation: CASRHGLAGYNEQFF.

This clonotype has at least ten counts. This chain uses TRBV7-6 with TRBJ2-2; D unclear. Germline V gene sequence: CDR1 SGHVS, CDR2 FNYEAQ. Trimming removed 4 bases from V and 3 bases from J, with 6 bases in between. The CDR3 extends over 13 amino acids. This chain's CDR3 is CASSSTYTGELFF. CDR3 DNA sequence: TGTGCCAGCAGCTCGACGTACACCGGGGAGCTGTTTTTT.

This clonotype was seen more than once but under ten times. The rearrangement uses TRBV7-2 and TRBJ2-3; maybe TRBD2 (5 bases). CDR1 and CDR2 from the germline V gene are SGHTA and FQGNSA. There are 16 residues in the CDR3. V lost 3 bases, J lost 0 bases, and 13 bases lay in between. The chain's CDR3 is CASSFAKRQSTDTQYF. CDR3 in DNA: TGTGCCAGCAGCTTTGCGAAGCGGCAAAGCACAGATACGCAGTATTTT.

The chain has TRBV12-3 or TRBV12-4 and TRBJ2-3, with 7 bases aligning to TRBD2. The CDR3 loop spans 16 amino acids. V gave up 8 bases and J gave up 5 bases; unmatched junction bases: 16. CDR3 nucleotide sequence: TGTGCCAGCTCCTCAATGGGGGGAGGGCGGAAAGATACGCAGTATTTT. This translates into CASSSMGGGRKDTQYF.